This is a list of T cell receptor beta chains from one sample in a study of blood T cell repertoires in COVID-19. Profiling relied on immunoSEQ multiplex PCR, and the TCRdb table lists in-frame clones only, not all of them. The sample holds about 360,000 clones; more than 75% are singletons and the top ten take 1.1%. Sequencing was carried out using peripheral blood. All receptors come from a human donor with acute or convalescent COVID-19. The donor label of this sample is uncertain. The CDR3 runs from the conserved cysteine through the conserved F or W. A D gene is named only where the DNA matches it firmly. A clone size is listed for some rows: how often the clone was seen (once, few, many), or a class if it is expanded.

v_call: TRBV3-1/TRBV3-2
d_call: TRBD1
j_call: TRBJ1-2
clone_size: -
cdr3_nt: TGTGCCAGCAGCCACCGGCAAGGGGGACAGGCTAACTATGGCTACACCTTC
cdr3_aa: CASSHRQGGQANYGYTF

v_call: TRBV4-2
d_call: -
j_call: TRBJ1-2
clone_size: -
cdr3_nt: TGTGCCAGCAGCCAAGATGGGGAGTATGGCTACACCTTC
cdr3_aa: CASSQDGEYGYTF

v_call: TRBV6-6
d_call: TRBD1
j_call: TRBJ1-1
clone_size: once
cdr3_nt: TGTGCCAGCAGTTACGGGCAGGGGGGGAACACTGAAGCTTTCTTT
cdr3_aa: CASSYGQGGNTEAFF

v_call: TRBV19
d_call: TRBD1
j_call: TRBJ2-3
clone_size: -
cdr3_nt: TGTGCCAGTAGCTCACAAGCCGGGACAGGGTCTTTCACAGATACGCAGTATTTT
cdr3_aa: CASSSQAGTGSFTDTQYF

v_call: TRBV30
d_call: TRBD2
j_call: TRBJ2-1
clone_size: -
cdr3_nt: TGTGCCTGGAGTAAAACCGGGAGGGCCTGGATCCCTAATCAGTTCTTC
cdr3_aa: CAWSKTGRAWIPNQFF

v_call: TRBV6-5
d_call: TRBD1
j_call: TRBJ2-2
clone_size: -
cdr3_nt: TGTGCCAGCATAGTGGGACAGGGATATCCCGGGGAGCTGTTTTTT
cdr3_aa: CASIVGQGYPGELFF

v_call: TRBV7-9
d_call: TRBD1
j_call: TRBJ2-1
clone_size: -
cdr3_nt: TGTGCCAGCAGCTTAGCTCTCGGGACAGGGGGTGGTGGCAATGAGCAGTTCTTC
cdr3_aa: CASSLALGTGGGGNEQFF

v_call: TRBV24-1
d_call: -
j_call: TRBJ1-2
clone_size: -
cdr3_nt: TGTGCTAAGAGCGGGGAGGCAGCGAACCTACCTTTTGGCTACACCTTC
cdr3_aa: CAKSGEAANLPFGYTF

v_call: TRBV28
d_call: TRBD1
j_call: TRBJ1-2
clone_size: -
cdr3_nt: TGTGCCAGCAGTTTCCGACCCGGACAGGGCCCGTATGGCTACACCTTC
cdr3_aa: CASSFRPGQGPYGYTF

v_call: TRBV5-4
d_call: -
j_call: TRBJ2-1
clone_size: -
cdr3_nt: TGTGCCAGCAGCTTGGTTCCACTACCCTACAATGAGCAGTTCTTC
cdr3_aa: CASSLVPLPYNEQFF

v_call: TRBV28
d_call: -
j_call: TRBJ1-5
clone_size: -
cdr3_nt: TGTGCCAGCAGTTTATCAGGGGCCTACAATCAGCCCCAGCATTTT
cdr3_aa: CASSLSGAYNQPQHF

v_call: TRBV7-7
d_call: -
j_call: TRBJ2-3
clone_size: -
cdr3_nt: TGTGCCAGCAGCTTAGATAGGGGGGATACGCAGTATTTT
cdr3_aa: CASSLDRGDTQYF

v_call: TRBV5-4
d_call: TRBD2
j_call: TRBJ2-3
clone_size: few
cdr3_nt: TGTGCCAGCAGCCGGGGACTAGCGGGGGCCCGCACAGATACGCAGTATTTT
cdr3_aa: CASSRGLAGARTDTQYF

v_call: TRBV16
d_call: TRBD1
j_call: TRBJ1-2
clone_size: once
cdr3_nt: TGTGCCAGCAGCCACTCCCGGGACAGAGGATACTATGGCTACACCTTC
cdr3_aa: CASSHSRDRGYYGYTF

v_call: TRBV7-2
d_call: -
j_call: TRBJ2-7
clone_size: -
cdr3_nt: TGTGCCAGCAGCTTAGTCTCCACTAGCTCCTACGAGCAGTACTTC
cdr3_aa: CASSLVSTSSYEQYF

v_call: TRBV2
d_call: -
j_call: TRBJ1-3
clone_size: -
cdr3_nt: TGTGCCAGCACCACCCAGACTTCCTCTGGAAACACCATATATTTT
cdr3_aa: CASTTQTSSGNTIYF

v_call: TRBV7-9
d_call: -
j_call: TRBJ2-7
clone_size: few
cdr3_nt: TGTGCCAGCAGCTTAAGGTCGGGCGAGCAGTACTTC
cdr3_aa: CASSLRSGEQYF

v_call: TRBV7-9
d_call: -
j_call: TRBJ1-2
clone_size: -
cdr3_nt: TGTGCCAGCAGCTTAGCGAGGCAGGGGAGTAAAGATGGCTACACCTTC
cdr3_aa: CASSLARQGSKDGYTF

v_call: TRBV5-1
d_call: TRBD1
j_call: TRBJ2-5
clone_size: -
cdr3_nt: TGCGCCAGCAGCGCGGGACAGGCGGGCCAAGAGACCCAGTACTTC
cdr3_aa: CASSAGQAGQETQYF

v_call: TRBV28
d_call: -
j_call: TRBJ2-3
clone_size: -
cdr3_nt: TGTGCCAGCAGTCCTCTCCAGGGGTATACGCAGTATTTT
cdr3_aa: CASSPLQGYTQYF

v_call: TRBV5-6
d_call: TRBD1
j_call: TRBJ2-3
clone_size: once
cdr3_nt: TGTGCCAGCAGCTTGAGGACAGGGTTAACAGATACGCAGTATTTT
cdr3_aa: CASSLRTGLTDTQYF

v_call: TRBV13
d_call: TRBD1
j_call: TRBJ1-6
clone_size: -
cdr3_nt: TGTGCCAGCAGCTCGGGGGCCGGGACAGGGAATAATTCACCCCTCCACTTT
cdr3_aa: CASSSGAGTGNNSPLHF

v_call: TRBV28
d_call: -
j_call: TRBJ1-3
clone_size: -
cdr3_nt: TGTGCCAGCAGTATGGGGGCGCAGGGAAACACCATATATTTT
cdr3_aa: CASSMGAQGNTIYF

v_call: TRBV7-2
d_call: TRBD1
j_call: TRBJ1-4
clone_size: -
cdr3_nt: TGTGCCAGCAGCTTACGTGGAGGACAGGTGAATGAAAAACTGTTTTTT
cdr3_aa: CASSLRGGQVNEKLFF

v_call: TRBV7-9
d_call: -
j_call: TRBJ1-1
clone_size: -
cdr3_nt: TGTGCCAGCAGCTACACAGCCACTGAAGCTTTCTTT
cdr3_aa: CASSYTATEAFF

v_call: TRBV7-2
d_call: -
j_call: TRBJ1-2
clone_size: -
cdr3_nt: TGTGCCAGCAGCTTGGGCAGGAATTACGGTGGCTACACCTTC
cdr3_aa: CASSLGRNYGGYTF

v_call: TRBV9
d_call: TRBD1
j_call: TRBJ2-5
clone_size: -
cdr3_nt: TGTGCCAGCAGCTTACAGGGGTGGGAGACCCAGTACTTC
cdr3_aa: CASSLQGWETQYF

v_call: TRBV28
d_call: -
j_call: TRBJ1-6
clone_size: -
cdr3_nt: TGTGCCAGCCGACTAGGGCCGGGGAATTCACCCCTCCACTTT
cdr3_aa: CASRLGPGNSPLHF

v_call: TRBV19
d_call: -
j_call: TRBJ1-2
clone_size: -
cdr3_nt: TGTGCCAGTAGCCCAGCGGGTCGGGAAGGCTACACCTTC
cdr3_aa: CASSPAGREGYTF

v_call: TRBV30
d_call: -
j_call: TRBJ2-2
clone_size: -
cdr3_nt: TGTGCCTGGACGGGTTGGGTGGACACCGGGGAGCTGTTTTTT
cdr3_aa: CAWTGWVDTGELFF

v_call: TRBV2
d_call: -
j_call: TRBJ2-3
clone_size: -
cdr3_nt: TGTGCCAGCAGTGATAGCGCTACGCAGTATTTT
cdr3_aa: CASSDSATQYF

v_call: TRBV2
d_call: TRBD1
j_call: TRBJ1-1
clone_size: -
cdr3_nt: TGTGCCAGCAGCTTCGGGACAGCCTCTGAAGCTTTCTTT
cdr3_aa: CASSFGTASEAFF

v_call: TRBV6-5
d_call: TRBD1
j_call: TRBJ2-4
clone_size: -
cdr3_nt: TGTGCCAGCAACCCAGACAGGGGCAGATACATTCAGTACTTC
cdr3_aa: CASNPDRGRYIQYF

v_call: TRBV2
d_call: TRBD1
j_call: TRBJ2-1
clone_size: -
cdr3_nt: TGTGCCAGCCGCCGGGACAGGGGGTTGAATGAGCAGTTCTTC
cdr3_aa: CASRRDRGLNEQFF

v_call: TRBV5-1
d_call: -
j_call: TRBJ1-1
clone_size: -
cdr3_nt: TGCGCCAGCAGCAAAGGACGGACAGCTGAAGCTTTCTTT
cdr3_aa: CASSKGRTAEAFF

v_call: TRBV14
d_call: TRBD2
j_call: TRBJ2-1
clone_size: -
cdr3_nt: TGTGCCAGCAGCCAAGCATCCCGACTAGCGGGGAGGGACCCACCGGATGAGCAGTTCTTC
cdr3_aa: CASSQASRLAGRDPPDEQFF

v_call: TRBV18
d_call: -
j_call: TRBJ1-5
clone_size: -
cdr3_nt: TGTGCCAGCTCAGGGCAGGGCAGCAATCAGCCCCAGCATTTT
cdr3_aa: CASSGQGSNQPQHF

v_call: TRBV2
d_call: -
j_call: TRBJ1-5
clone_size: -
cdr3_nt: TGTGCCAGCAGTCCTGGGACAACTCCTAGCAATCAGCCCCAGCATTTT
cdr3_aa: CASSPGTTPSNQPQHF

v_call: TRBV4-2
d_call: -
j_call: TRBJ1-2
clone_size: -
cdr3_nt: TGTGCCAGCAGCCAAGATATTGGACTCGACTATGGCTACACCTTC
cdr3_aa: CASSQDIGLDYGYTF

v_call: TRBV27
d_call: -
j_call: TRBJ2-3
clone_size: -
cdr3_nt: TGTGCCAGCAGTACCTGGGGGGCAGATACGCAGTATTTT
cdr3_aa: CASSTWGADTQYF

v_call: TRBV6-5
d_call: TRBD1
j_call: TRBJ1-1
clone_size: -
cdr3_nt: TGTGCCACCTGGACAGGGAGAATGAACACTGAAGCTTTCTTT
cdr3_aa: CATWTGRMNTEAFF

v_call: TRBV15
d_call: -
j_call: TRBJ2-1
clone_size: -
cdr3_nt: TGTGCCACCAGCAGAGAGCGAGCTTACAATGAGCAGTTCTTC
cdr3_aa: CATSRERAYNEQFF